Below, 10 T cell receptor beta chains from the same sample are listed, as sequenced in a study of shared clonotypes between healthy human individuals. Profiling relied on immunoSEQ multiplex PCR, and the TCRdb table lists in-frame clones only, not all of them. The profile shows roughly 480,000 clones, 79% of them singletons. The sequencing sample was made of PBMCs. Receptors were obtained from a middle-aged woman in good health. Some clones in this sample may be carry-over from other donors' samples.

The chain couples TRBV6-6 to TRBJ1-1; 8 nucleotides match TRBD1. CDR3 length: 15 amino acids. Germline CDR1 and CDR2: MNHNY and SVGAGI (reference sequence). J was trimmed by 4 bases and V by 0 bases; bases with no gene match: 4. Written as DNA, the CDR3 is TGTGCCAGCAGTTACTCCCCAGGGGGCCGCACTGAAGCTTTCTTT. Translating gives CASSYSPGGRTEAFF.

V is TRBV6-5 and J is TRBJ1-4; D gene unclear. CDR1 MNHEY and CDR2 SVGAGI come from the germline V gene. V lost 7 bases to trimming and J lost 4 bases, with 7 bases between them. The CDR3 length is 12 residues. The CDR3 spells CASMGDNEKLFF. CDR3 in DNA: TGTGCCAGCATGGGAGATAATGAAAAACTGTTTTTT.

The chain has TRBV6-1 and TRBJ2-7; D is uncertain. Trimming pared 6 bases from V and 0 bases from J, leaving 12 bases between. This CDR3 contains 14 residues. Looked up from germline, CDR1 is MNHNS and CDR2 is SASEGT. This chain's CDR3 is CASRSRNFSYEQYF. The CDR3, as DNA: TGTGCCAGCAGATCCCGGAACTTCTCCTACGAGCAGTACTTC.

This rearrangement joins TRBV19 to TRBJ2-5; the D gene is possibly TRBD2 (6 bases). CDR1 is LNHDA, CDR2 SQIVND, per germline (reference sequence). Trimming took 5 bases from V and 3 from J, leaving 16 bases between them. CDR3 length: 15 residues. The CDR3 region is CASSGSGGDEETQYF. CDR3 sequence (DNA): TGTGCCAGTAGTGGGTCAGGAGGGGACGAAGAGACCCAGTACTTC.

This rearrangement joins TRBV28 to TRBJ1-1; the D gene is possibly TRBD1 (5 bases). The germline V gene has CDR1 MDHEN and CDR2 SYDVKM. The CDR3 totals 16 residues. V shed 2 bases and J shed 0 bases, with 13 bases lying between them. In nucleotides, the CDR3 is TGTGCCAGCAGTTTACACAGGTCACTCATGAACACTGAAGCTTTCTTT. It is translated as CASSLHRSLMNTEAFF.

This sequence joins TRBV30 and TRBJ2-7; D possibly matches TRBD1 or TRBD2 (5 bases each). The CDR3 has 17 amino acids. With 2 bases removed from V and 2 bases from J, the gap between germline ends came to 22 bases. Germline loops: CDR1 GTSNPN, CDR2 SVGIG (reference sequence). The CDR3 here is CAWSPRGSQGRPYEQYF. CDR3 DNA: TGTGCCTGGAGTCCACGTGGATCGCAGGGACGTCCCTACGAGCAGTACTTC. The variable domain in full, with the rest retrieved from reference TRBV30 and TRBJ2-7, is SQTIHQWPATLVQPVGSPLSLECTVEGTSNPNLYWYRQAAGRGLQLLFYSVGIGQISSEVPQNLSASRPQDRQFILSSKKLLLSDSGFYLCAWSPRGSQGRPYEQYFGPGTRLTVT.

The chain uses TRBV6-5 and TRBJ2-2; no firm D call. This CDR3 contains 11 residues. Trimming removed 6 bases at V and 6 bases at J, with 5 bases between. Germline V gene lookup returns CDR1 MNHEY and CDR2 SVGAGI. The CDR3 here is CASSVAGELFF. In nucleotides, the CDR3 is TGTGCCAGCAGCGTAGCCGGGGAGCTGTTTTTT.

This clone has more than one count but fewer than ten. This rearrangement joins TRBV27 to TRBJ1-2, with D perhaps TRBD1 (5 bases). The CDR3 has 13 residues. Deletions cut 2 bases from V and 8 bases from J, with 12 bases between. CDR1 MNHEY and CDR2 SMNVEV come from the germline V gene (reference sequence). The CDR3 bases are TGTGCCAGCAGTTTACAGGGCGGCCCAGGCTACACCTTC. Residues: CASSLQGGPGYTF.

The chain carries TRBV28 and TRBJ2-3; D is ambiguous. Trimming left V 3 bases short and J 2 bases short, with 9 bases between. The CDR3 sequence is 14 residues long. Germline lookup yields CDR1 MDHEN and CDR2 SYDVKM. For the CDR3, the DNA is TGTGCCAGCAGTTTTATCGCCCCCACAGATACGCAGTATTTT. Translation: CASSFIAPTDTQYF.

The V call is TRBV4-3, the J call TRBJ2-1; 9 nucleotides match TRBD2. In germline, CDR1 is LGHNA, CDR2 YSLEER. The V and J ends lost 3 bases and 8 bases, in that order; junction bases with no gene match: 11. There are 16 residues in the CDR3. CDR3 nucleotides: TGCGCCAGCAGCCAGGTAGCTATTCTAGCGGGGCATGAGCAGTTCTTC. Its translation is CASSQVAILAGHEQFF.